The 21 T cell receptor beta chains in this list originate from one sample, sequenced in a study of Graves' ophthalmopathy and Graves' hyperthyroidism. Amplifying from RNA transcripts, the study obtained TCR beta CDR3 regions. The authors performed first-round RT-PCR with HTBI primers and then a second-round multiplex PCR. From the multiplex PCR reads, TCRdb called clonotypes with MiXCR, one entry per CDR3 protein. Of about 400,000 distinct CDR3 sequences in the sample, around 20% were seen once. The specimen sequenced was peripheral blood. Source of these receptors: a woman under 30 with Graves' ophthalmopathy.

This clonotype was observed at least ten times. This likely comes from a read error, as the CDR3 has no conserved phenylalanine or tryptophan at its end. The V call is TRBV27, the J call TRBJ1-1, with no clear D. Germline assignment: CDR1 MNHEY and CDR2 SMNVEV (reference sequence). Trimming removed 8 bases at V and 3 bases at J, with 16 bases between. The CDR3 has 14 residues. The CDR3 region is CASGRWGTDTEAFL. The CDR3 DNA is TGTGCCAGCGGCCGGTGGGGTACGGACACTGAAGCTTTCCTT.

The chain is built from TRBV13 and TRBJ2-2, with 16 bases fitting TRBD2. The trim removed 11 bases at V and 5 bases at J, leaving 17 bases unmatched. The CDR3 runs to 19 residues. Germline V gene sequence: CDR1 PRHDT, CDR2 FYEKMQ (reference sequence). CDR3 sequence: CALKSAGLAGGPRTGELFF. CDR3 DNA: TGTGCCTTAAAGTCAGCGGGACTAGCGGGAGGGCCGAGAACCGGGGAGCTGTTTTTT. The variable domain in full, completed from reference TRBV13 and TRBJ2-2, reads AAGVIQSPRHLIKEKRETATLKCYPIPRHDTVYWYQQGPGQDPQFLISFYEKMQSDKGSIPDRFSAQQFSDYHSELNMSSLELGDSALYFCALKSAGLAGGPRTGELFFGEGSRLTVL.

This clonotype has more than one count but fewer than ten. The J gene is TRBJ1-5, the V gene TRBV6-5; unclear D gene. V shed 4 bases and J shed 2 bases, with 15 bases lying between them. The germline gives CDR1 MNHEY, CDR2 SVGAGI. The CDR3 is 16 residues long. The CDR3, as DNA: TGTGCCAGCAGTTTTCACGACCCCCGAGGCAATCAGCCCCAGCATTTT. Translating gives CASSFHDPRGNQPQHF.

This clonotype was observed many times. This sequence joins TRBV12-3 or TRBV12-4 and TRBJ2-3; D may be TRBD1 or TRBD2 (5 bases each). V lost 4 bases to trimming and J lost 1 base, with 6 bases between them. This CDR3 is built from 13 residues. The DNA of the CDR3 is TGTGCCAGCAGTTGGGGACGCACAGATACGCAGTATTTT. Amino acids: CASSWGRTDTQYF.

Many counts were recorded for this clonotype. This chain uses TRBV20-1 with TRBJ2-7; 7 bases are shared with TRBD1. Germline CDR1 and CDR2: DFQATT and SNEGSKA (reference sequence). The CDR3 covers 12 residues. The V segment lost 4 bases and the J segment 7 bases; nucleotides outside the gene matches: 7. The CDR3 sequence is CSANRGEREQYF. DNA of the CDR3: TGCAGTGCTAACAGGGGCGAGAGGGAGCAGTACTTC.

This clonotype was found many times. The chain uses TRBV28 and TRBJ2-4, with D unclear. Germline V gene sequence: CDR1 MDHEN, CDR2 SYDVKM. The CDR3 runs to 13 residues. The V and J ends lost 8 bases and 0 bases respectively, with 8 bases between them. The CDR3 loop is CASGEAAKNIQYF. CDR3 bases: TGTGCCAGCGGGGAAGCAGCCAAAAACATTCAGTACTTC.

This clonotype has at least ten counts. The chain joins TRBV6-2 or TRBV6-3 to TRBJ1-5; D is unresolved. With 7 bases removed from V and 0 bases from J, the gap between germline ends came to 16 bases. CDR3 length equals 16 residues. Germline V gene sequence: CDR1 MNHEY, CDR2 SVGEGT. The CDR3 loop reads CASTIGRSNSNQPQHF. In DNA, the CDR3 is TGTGCCAGCACTATTGGGCGGAGTAATAGCAATCAGCCCCAGCATTTT.

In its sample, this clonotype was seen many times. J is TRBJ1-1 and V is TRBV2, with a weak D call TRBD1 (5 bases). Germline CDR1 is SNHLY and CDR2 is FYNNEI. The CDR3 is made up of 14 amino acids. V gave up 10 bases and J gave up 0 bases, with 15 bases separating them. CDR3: CATHVGLVNTEAFF. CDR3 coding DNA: TGTGCCACGCACGTGGGACTGGTGAACACTGAAGCTTTCTTT.

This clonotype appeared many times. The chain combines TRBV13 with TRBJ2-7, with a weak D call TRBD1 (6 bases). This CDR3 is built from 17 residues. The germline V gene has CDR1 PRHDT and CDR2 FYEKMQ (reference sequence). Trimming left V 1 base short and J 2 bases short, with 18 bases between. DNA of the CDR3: TGTGCCAGCAGCTTAGCTCCATCCGGGACACCAACCTACGAGCAGTACTTC. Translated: CASSLAPSGTPTYEQYF. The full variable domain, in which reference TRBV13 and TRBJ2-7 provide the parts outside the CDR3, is AAGVIQSPRHLIKEKRETATLKCYPIPRHDTVYWYQQGPGQDPQFLISFYEKMQSDKGSIPDRFSAQQFSDYHSELNMSSLELGDSALYFCASSLAPSGTPTYEQYFGPGTRLTVT.

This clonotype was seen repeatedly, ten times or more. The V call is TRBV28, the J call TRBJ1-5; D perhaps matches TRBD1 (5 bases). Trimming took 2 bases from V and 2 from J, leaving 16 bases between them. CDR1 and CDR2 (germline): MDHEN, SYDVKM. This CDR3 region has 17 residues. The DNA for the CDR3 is TGTGCCAGCAGTTTAGCTTCGGGGGTATCTCGCAATCAGCCCCAGCATTTT. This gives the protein CASSLASGVSRNQPQHF.

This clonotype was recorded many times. CDR3 region: CASSFGTLYEQYF. The CDR3 DNA follows: TGTGCCAGCAGCTTCGGGACCCTCTACGAGCAGTACTTC. This chain links TRBV7-2 with TRBJ2-7; either TRBD1 or TRBD2 may fit D (5 bases each). Trimming shortened V by 3 bases and J by 3 bases, and 9 bases separated the two germline ends. The CDR3 covers 13 residues. Germline V gene data show CDR1 as SGHTA and CDR2 as FQGNSA.

The CDR3 region is CATSENAWQKNTEAFF. The CDR3, as DNA: TGTGCCACCAGCGAAAACGCCTGGCAGAAGAACACTGAAGCTTTCTTT. The rearrangement uses TRBV15 and TRBJ1-1; no clear D. The V end was cut by 5 bases, the J end by 1 base, with 17 bases between. Germline-derived CDR1 and CDR2 are LNHNV and YYDKDF (reference sequence). The CDR3 sequence is 16 residues long.

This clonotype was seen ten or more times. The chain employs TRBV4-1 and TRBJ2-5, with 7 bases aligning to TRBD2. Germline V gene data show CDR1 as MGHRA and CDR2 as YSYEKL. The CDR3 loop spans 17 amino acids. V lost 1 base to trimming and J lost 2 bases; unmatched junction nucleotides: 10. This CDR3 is CASSQGAGERPQETQYF. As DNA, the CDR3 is TGCGCCAGCAGCCAAGGGGCGGGGGAGCGACCACAAGAGACCCAGTACTTC.

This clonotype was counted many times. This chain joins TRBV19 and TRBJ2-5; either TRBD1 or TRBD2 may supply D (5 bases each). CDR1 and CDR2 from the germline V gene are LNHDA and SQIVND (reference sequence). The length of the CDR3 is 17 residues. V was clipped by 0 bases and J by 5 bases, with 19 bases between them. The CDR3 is CASSIEGRGLDAETQYF. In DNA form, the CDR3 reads TGTGCCAGTAGTATAGAGGGACGGGGTCTTGATGCGGAGACCCAGTACTTC.

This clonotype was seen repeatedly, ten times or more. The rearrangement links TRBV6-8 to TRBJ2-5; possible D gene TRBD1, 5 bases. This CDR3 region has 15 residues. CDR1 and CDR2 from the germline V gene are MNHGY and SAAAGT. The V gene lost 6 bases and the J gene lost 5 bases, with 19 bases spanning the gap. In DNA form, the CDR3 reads TGTGCCAGCAGGGTATCAGGCAGGGTCGAGGAGACCCAGTACTTC. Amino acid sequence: CASRVSGRVEETQYF.

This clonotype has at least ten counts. CDR3 nucleotide sequence: TGTGCCAGCAGTGAATCTCCGGGACAGGGGGACTACACCATATATTTT. This codes for CASSESPGQGDYTIYF. V gene TRBV6-1 combines with J gene TRBJ1-3; 11 nucleotides agree with TRBD1. Germline CDR1 reads MNHNS; CDR2 reads SASEGT. V was pared by 2 bases and J by 8 bases, with 8 bases of the junction left unmatched. This CDR3 is built from 16 residues.

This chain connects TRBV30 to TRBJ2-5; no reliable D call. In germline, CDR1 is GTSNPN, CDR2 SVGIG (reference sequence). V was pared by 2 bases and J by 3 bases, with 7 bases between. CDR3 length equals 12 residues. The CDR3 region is CAWSLIEETQYF. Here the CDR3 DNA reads TGTGCCTGGAGTCTTATTGAAGAGACCCAGTACTTC.

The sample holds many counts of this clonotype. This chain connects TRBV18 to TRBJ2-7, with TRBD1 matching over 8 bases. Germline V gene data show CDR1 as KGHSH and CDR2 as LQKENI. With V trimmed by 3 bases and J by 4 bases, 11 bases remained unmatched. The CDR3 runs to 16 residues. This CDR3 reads CASSPGTGQGVYEQYF. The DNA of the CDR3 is TGTGCCAGCTCACCTGGGACCGGACAGGGAGTATACGAGCAGTACTTC.

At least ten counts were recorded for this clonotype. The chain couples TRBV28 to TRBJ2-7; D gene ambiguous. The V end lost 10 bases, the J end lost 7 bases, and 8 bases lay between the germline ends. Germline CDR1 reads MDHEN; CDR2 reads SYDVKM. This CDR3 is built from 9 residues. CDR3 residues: CATGWEQYF. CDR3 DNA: TGTGCCACCGGTTGGGAGCAGTACTTC.

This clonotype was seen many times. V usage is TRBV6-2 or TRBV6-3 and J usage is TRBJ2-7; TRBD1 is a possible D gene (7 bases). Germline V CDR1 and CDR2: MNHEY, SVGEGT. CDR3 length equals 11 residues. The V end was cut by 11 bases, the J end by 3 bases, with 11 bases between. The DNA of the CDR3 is TGTGCCGGGGGGACAGTCTACGAGCAGTACTTC. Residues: CAGGTVYEQYF.

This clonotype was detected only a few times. The CDR3 region has the DNA TGCGCCAGCAGCTACACCGGGACAGGGGGTAATTCACCCCTCCACTTT. This gives the protein CASSYTGTGGNSPLHF. The chain combines TRBV5-1 with TRBJ1-6; 11 bases match TRBD1. This CDR3 has 16 residues. Germline V gene data show CDR1 as SGHRS and CDR2 as YFSETQ. V lost 3 bases, J lost 6 bases, and 5 bases stayed unmatched.